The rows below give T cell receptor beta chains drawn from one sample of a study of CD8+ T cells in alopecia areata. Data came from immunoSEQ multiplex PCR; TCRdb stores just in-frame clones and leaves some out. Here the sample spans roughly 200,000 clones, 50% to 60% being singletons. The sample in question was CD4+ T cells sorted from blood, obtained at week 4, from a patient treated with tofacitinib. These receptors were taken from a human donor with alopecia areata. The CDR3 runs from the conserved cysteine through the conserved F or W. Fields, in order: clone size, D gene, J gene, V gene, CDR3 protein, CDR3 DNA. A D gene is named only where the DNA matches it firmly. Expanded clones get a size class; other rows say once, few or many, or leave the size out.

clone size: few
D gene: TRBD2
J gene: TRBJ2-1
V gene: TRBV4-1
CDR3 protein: CASSPLATSGGESSYNEQFF
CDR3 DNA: TGCGCCAGCAGCCCCCTTGCGACGAGCGGGGGCGAAAGCTCCTACAATGAGCAGTTCTTC

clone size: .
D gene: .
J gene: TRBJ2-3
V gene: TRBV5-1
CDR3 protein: CASSPTTTSTDTQYF
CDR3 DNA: TGCGCCAGCAGCCCGACGACCACTAGCACAGATACGCAGTATTTT

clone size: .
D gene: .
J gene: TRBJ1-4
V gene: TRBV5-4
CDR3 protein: CASSPTPDTTNEKLFF
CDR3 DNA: TGTGCCAGCAGCCCTACACCCGATACAACTAATGAAAAACTGTTTTTT

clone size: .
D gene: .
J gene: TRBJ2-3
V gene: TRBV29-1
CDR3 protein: CSVELGWKDTQYF
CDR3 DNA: TGCAGCGTTGAACTAGGGTGGAAAGATACGCAGTATTTT

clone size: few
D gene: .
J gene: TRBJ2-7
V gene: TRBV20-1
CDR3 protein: CSASDSYEQYF
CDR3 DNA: TGCAGTGCCAGTGACAGCTACGAGCAGTACTTC

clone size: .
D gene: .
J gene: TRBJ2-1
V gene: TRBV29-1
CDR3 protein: CSALPQGRGGGGEQFF
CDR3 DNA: TGCAGCGCCCTCCCCCAGGGAAGAGGGGGAGGGGGAGAGCAGTTCTTC

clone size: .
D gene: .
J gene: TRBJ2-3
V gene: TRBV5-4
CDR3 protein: CASSPGELDTQYF
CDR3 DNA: TGTGCCAGCAGCCCGGGAGAGCTGGATACGCAGTATTTT

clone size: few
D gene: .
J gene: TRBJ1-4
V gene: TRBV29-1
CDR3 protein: CSVVRDPRGKLFF
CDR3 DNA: TGCAGCGTCGTCCGGGACCCTCGGGGAAAACTGTTTTTT

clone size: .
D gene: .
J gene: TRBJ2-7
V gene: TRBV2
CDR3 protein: CASSVGVYGSYEQYF
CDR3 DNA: TGTGCCAGCAGTGTGGGGGTTTATGGCTCCTACGAGCAGTACTTC

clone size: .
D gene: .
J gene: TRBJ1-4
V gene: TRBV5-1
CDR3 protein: CASRLTGVEGLFF
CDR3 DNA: TGTGCCAGCAGATTGACGGGTGTCGAGGGACTGTTTTTT

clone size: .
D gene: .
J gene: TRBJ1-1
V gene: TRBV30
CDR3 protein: CAFSGLYTEAFF
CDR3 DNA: TGTGCCTTTTCGGGACTGTACACTGAAGCTTTCTTT

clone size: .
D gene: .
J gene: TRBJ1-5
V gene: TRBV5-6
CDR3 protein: CASSSRVGWKNQPQHF
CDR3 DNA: TGTGCCAGCAGCTCCCGGGTGGGGTGGAAAAATCAGCCCCAGCATTTT

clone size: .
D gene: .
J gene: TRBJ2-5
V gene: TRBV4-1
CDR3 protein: CASKNPGEGETQYF
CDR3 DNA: TGCGCCAGCAAGAACCCAGGGGAGGGGGAGACCCAGTACTTC